This T cell receptor (beta chain) was recorded in a study of shared clonotypes between healthy human individuals. Findings of the study overall: Between a few donors, naive CD4 clonotypes were shared at a level of about 5%.

CDR1 and CDR2 (germline): SEHNR, FQNEAQ (reference sequence). The CDR3 totals 18 residues. V lost 5 bases to trimming and J lost 0 bases; unmatched junction nucleotides: 5. Per the study methods: Owing to the provision of junction-only sequences devoid of quality scores by immunoSEQ, filtering differed. Profiled with immunoSEQ multiplex PCR; TCRdb holds only in-frame clones, not every one. V and J calls and clone size are as listed in that table; D and trimming were resolved from the DNA. The sample lists some 2,400,000 clones; nearly 97% were seen once. Adult Caucasians living in Nashville, Tennessee made up all of the donors. In the CD4+ fraction, cells were divided into CD45RA+ naive and CD45RA-negative memory subsets. About this clone itself: What it binds is unknown.

This chain links TRBV7-9 with TRBJ2-3; 16 positions match TRBD2. The sequenced material came from naive CD4+ T cells sorted from blood. Stated subset: CD45RA+ positively selected. This sequence originates from a man younger than 35 in good health. Here the CDR3 DNA reads TGTGCCAGCAGCCGTCCGGGACTAGCGGGAGGGAGCACAGATACGCAGTATTTT. Translation gives CASSRPGLAGGSTDTQYF.